Listed here are 25 T cell receptor beta chains from one sample, sequenced in a study of shared clonotypes between healthy human individuals. TCRdb keeps only in-frame clones here, not all; method: immunoSEQ multiplex PCR. The profile shows about 2.4 million clones, over 85% of them singletons. What was sequenced was naive CD4+ T cells sorted from blood. Noted subset: CD45RA+ positively selected. These receptors were obtained from a man aged 18 to 29 in good health.

This chain joins TRBV5-1 and TRBJ2-2; 7 bases are shared with TRBD1. V shed 2 bases, J shed 8 bases, and the junction held 12 bases outside the gene matches. The CDR3 sequence is 16 residues long. CDR1 is SGHRS and CDR2 is YFSETQ in the germline V gene. The CDR3 bases are TGCGCCAGCAGCTTACCGCAAGGGGGCGGACGTGGGGAGCTGTTTTTT. It specifies CASSLPQGGGRGELFF.

The chain combines TRBV5-3 with TRBJ1-4; D may be TRBD1 (5 bases). TRBV5-3 counts as an open reading frame of uncertain function. V was shortened by 3 bases and J by 4 bases, with 7 bases between the two germline ends. The CDR3 sequence is 13 residues long. Here the CDR3 reads CARSWTLNEKLFF. The CDR3 DNA follows: TGTGCCAGAAGCTGGACACTTAATGAAAAACTGTTTTTT.

The chain uses TRBV6-5 and TRBJ1-2; D unresolved. The length of the CDR3 is 13 residues. The germline V gene encodes CDR1 MNHEY and CDR2 SVGAGI. V was pared by 5 bases and J by 8 bases, with 15 bases between. The CDR3 DNA sequence: TGTGCCAGCAGTCGGACGGCCGGAGGGGGCTACACCTTC. It yields the protein CASSRTAGGGYTF.

The V gene is TRBV6-5, the J gene TRBJ2-7, with a weak D call TRBD2 (5 bases). The CDR3 is 15 residues long. The germline V and J ends were trimmed by 0 bases and 4 bases, with 13 bases remaining between them. Per germline, CDR1 MNHEY and CDR2 SVGAGI. The DNA of the CDR3 is TGTGCCAGCAGTTACTCGGAGAGGGAAGCGTACGAGCAGTACTTC. The encoded protein is CASSYSEREAYEQYF.

This chain links TRBV5-4 with TRBJ2-3; perhaps TRBD1 as D (5 bases). Trimming took 1 base from V and 4 from J, leaving 7 bases between them. The CDR3 is 13 residues long. CDR1 SGHNT and CDR2 YYREEE come from the germline V gene (reference sequence). The chain's CDR3 is CASSLSQADTQYF. The CDR3 region has the DNA TGTGCCAGCAGCTTGTCACAGGCAGATACGCAGTATTTT.

This sequence joins TRBV5-6 and TRBJ1-3; tentatively, D is TRBD1 (5 bases). V dropped 2 bases and J dropped 4 bases, with 13 bases sitting between them. Germline values: CDR1 SGHDT, CDR2 YYEEEE. The CDR3 has 15 amino acids. The CDR3, as DNA: TGTGCCAGCAGCTTTGGGACCCTAGGCGGAAACACCATATATTTT. Its protein product is CASSFGTLGGNTIYF.

Remarks on this clone: The same CDR3 also results from other DNA sequences found in this sample. The chain has TRBV6-1 and TRBJ2-6; D remains ambiguous. From germline, CDR1 is MNHNS and CDR2 SASEGT. Trimming left V 5 bases short and J 2 bases short, with 4 bases between. The CDR3 totals 13 residues. The CDR3 sequence is CASSLAGANVLTF. In DNA, the CDR3 is TGTGCCAGCAGTCTAGCTGGGGCCAACGTCCTGACTTTC.

The chain uses TRBV4-1 and TRBJ1-5; no clear D. V was clipped by 1 base and J by 0 bases, with 10 bases between them. CDR1 is MGHRA, CDR2 YSYEKL, per germline. The CDR3 length is 16 residues. In DNA, the CDR3 is TGCGCCAGCAGCCAAGTAAGGAAGGATAGCAATCAGCCCCAGCATTTT. Residues: CASSQVRKDSNQPQHF.

The chain uses TRBV28 and TRBJ2-7; D is perhaps TRBD1 (5 bases). The ends were cut back, 3 bases at V and 0 bases at J, with 12 bases in the middle. The CDR3 is 15 residues long. CDR1 is MDHEN, CDR2 SYDVKM, per germline. DNA of the CDR3: TGTGCCAGCAGTTTCGGACACCTGAGCTCCTACGAGCAGTACTTC. Its translation is CASSFGHLSSYEQYF.

This sequence joins TRBV5-6 and TRBJ1-5; TRBD1 is a possible D gene (6 bases). Trimming left V 3 bases short and J 7 bases short, with 26 bases between. The CDR3 length is 18 residues. Per germline, CDR1 SGHDT and CDR2 YYEEEE. The CDR3 spells CASSSRDKGQTGGQPQHF. The CDR3 region has the DNA TGTGCCAGCAGCTCCCGGGACAAGGGGCAAACGGGAGGACAGCCCCAGCATTTT.

The V and J genes are TRBV9 and TRBJ2-3; 7 nucleotides agree with TRBD1. Germline V gene sequence: CDR1 SGDLS, CDR2 YYNGEE. This CDR3 is built from 14 residues. V dropped 4 bases and J dropped 0; count of bases not matched to a gene: 2. CDR3 bases: TGTGCCAGCAGCCCGGGACAGAGCACAGATACGCAGTATTTT. It yields the protein CASSPGQSTDTQYF.

The chain combines TRBV19 with TRBJ2-5; 9 bases line up with TRBD1. This CDR3 comprises 14 residues. The germline V gene has CDR1 LNHDA and CDR2 SQIVND (reference sequence). J was trimmed by 8 bases and V by 6 bases; bases with no gene match: 10. CDR3 sequence: CASSLWGDRVTQYF. The CDR3 nucleotides are TGTGCCAGTAGCCTATGGGGGGACAGGGTCACCCAGTACTTC.

This sequence joins TRBV9 and TRBJ1-6, with 8 bases identical to TRBD1. Germline values: CDR1 SGDLS, CDR2 YYNGEE. Trimming took 3 bases from V and 8 from J; bases not matched to a gene: 7. The CDR3 is 15 residues long. CDR3 coding DNA: TGTGCCAGCAGCGGACGGACAGGGAACGATTCACCCCTCCACTTT. Its translation: CASSGRTGNDSPLHF.

The rearrangement joins TRBV5-6 to TRBJ1-6; D perhaps matches TRBD1 (5 bases). The ends were cut back, 4 bases at V and 7 bases at J, with 21 bases in the middle. Looked up from germline, CDR1 is SGHDT and CDR2 is YYEEEE. The CDR3 is 17 residues long. The CDR3, as DNA: TGTGCCAGCAGCCCCTCAGGGATTACGGGTATCAATTCACCCCTCCACTTT. This encodes CASSPSGITGINSPLHF.

The chain carries TRBV29-1 and TRBJ2-5; 9 positions agree with TRBD2. CDR1 and CDR2 from the germline V gene are SQVTM and ANQGSEA. This CDR3 contains 13 residues. V was pared by 4 bases and J by 4 bases, with 4 bases of the junction left unmatched. The CDR3 nucleotides are TGCAGCGTTGTTAGCGGGAGTGGAGAGACCCAGTACTTC. As protein: CSVVSGSGETQYF.

The chain couples TRBV30 to TRBJ2-1; 10 bases agree with TRBD2. Per germline, CDR1 GTSNPN and CDR2 SVGIG (reference sequence). This CDR3 has 16 amino acids. Trimming at V came to 3 bases and at J to 3 bases, leaving 8 bases not matched to a gene. The CDR3 reads CAWRHFTSGNYNEQFF. CDR3 coding DNA: TGTGCCTGGAGGCATTTTACTAGCGGGAACTACAATGAGCAGTTCTTC.

The V gene is TRBV2, the J gene TRBJ1-2, with D perhaps TRBD1 (6 bases). The CDR3 spans 13 residues. V lost 3 bases and J lost 5, with 10 bases in between. Germline assignment: CDR1 SNHLY and CDR2 FYNNEI. CDR3 sequence reads: CASSEQGLYGYTF. CDR3 sequence (DNA): TGTGCCAGCAGTGAGCAGGGGCTTTATGGCTACACCTTC.

This chain connects TRBV19 to TRBJ2-7; 9 bases map to TRBD1. The junction had 7 bases not matched to a gene; V was cut back by 5 bases and J by 2 bases. Germline values: CDR1 LNHDA, CDR2 SQIVND (reference sequence). This CDR3 is built from 15 residues. CDR3 in amino acids: CASSEAGTGTYEQYF. CDR3 nucleotides: TGTGCCAGTAGTGAAGCCGGGACAGGGACCTACGAGCAGTACTTC.

V usage is TRBV30 and J usage is TRBJ1-6; 10 bases agree with TRBD1. Germline V gives CDR1 GTSNPN, CDR2 SVGIG (reference sequence). V lost 0 bases and J lost 7; bases outside the gene matches: 6. The CDR3 is 16 amino acids. The CDR3 DNA reads as TGTGCCTGGAGTGTTCAGGGACAGGGGCTAAATTCACCCCTCCACTTT. Its translation: CAWSVQGQGLNSPLHF.

This chain links TRBV28 with TRBJ2-7; D may correspond to TRBD1 or TRBD2 (5 bases each). With 3 bases removed from V and 3 bases from J, the gap between germline ends came to 15 bases. CDR1 is MDHEN and CDR2 is SYDVKM in the germline V gene. There are 15 residues in the CDR3. For the CDR3, the DNA is TGTGCCAGCAGTTTCCCCGGGACCGTAATCTACGAGCAGTACTTC. It specifies CASSFPGTVIYEQYF.

For this clone: The same CDR3 is also encoded by other DNA sequences in this sample. The chain recombines TRBV9 with TRBJ2-3; 8 positions agree with TRBD2. This CDR3 comprises 16 residues. The junction had 9 bases not matched to a gene; V was cut back by 2 bases and J by 4 bases. The germline CDR1 and CDR2 sequences are SGDLS and YYNGEE. DNA of the CDR3: TGTGCCAGCAGCGTGGGGAGCGGGAGAGAAGCAGATACGCAGTATTTT. Translation: CASSVGSGREADTQYF. The whole variable domain, filled in from reference TRBV9 and TRBJ2-3, reads DSGVTQTPKHLITATGQRVTLRCSPRSGDLSVYWYQQSLDQGLQFLIQYYNGEERAKGNILERFSAQQFPDLHSELNLSSLELGDSALYFCASSVGSGREADTQYFGPGTRLTVL.

The chain is built from TRBV5-4 and TRBJ2-1; 11 bases align to TRBD2. Trimming at V came to 3 bases and at J to 7 bases, leaving 9 bases not matched to a gene. Looked up from germline, CDR1 is SGHNT and CDR2 is YYREEE (reference sequence). This CDR3 contains 16 residues. CDR3: CASSSKLAGGPNEQFF. DNA of the CDR3: TGTGCCAGCAGCTCGAAGCTAGCGGGGGGACCAAATGAGCAGTTCTTC.

The chain employs TRBV10-1 and TRBJ2-3; 8 positions agree with TRBD2. The CDR3 runs 15 residues. CDR1 WNHNN and CDR2 SYGVQD come from the germline V gene (reference sequence). The V gene end was trimmed by 4 bases and the J gene end by 1 base; junction bases not matched to a gene: 4. The chain's CDR3 is CASSATSAGTDTQYF. Written as DNA, the CDR3 is TGCGCCAGCAGTGCGACTAGCGCGGGCACAGATACGCAGTATTTT.

Of note for this clone: Other nucleotide sequences in the sample specify the same CDR3. This chain links TRBV6-5 with TRBJ2-1; the D call may be TRBD1 or TRBD2 (5 bases each). The CDR3 is 14 amino acids. Trimming took off 2 bases at V and 3 bases at J, with 8 bases between the two ends. In germline, CDR1 is MNHEY, CDR2 SVGAGI. The CDR3: CASSYRDLYNEQFF. For the CDR3, the DNA is TGTGCCAGCAGTTACAGGGACCTCTACAATGAGCAGTTCTTC.

The V and J genes are TRBV28 and TRBJ2-7; TRBD1 matches 8 bases. This CDR3 has 15 amino acids. Trimming removed 6 bases from V and 2 bases from J; junction bases left unmatched: 9. CDR1 MDHEN and CDR2 SYDVKM come from the germline V gene. CDR3 coding DNA: TGTGCCAGCAGACCTTCAGGGGGCGTCCCCTACGAGCAGTACTTC. This encodes CASRPSGGVPYEQYF.